Listed below are T cell receptor beta chains from one sample, sequenced in a study of blood T cell repertoires in COVID-19. Generated by immunoSEQ multiplex PCR, the TCRdb table keeps only in-frame clones and is missing some. The table has some 390,000 clones, 80% to 90% seen once. Sample: PBMCs or T cells enriched from blood (not recorded which). These receptors all come from a young man who had recovered from COVID-19. Both conserved end residues are part of each CDR3. Each record gives: clone size, J gene, D gene, V gene, CDR3 DNA, CDR3 protein. D genes are given only for firm matches. Not every row has a clone size; where given, it reads once, few, many or a size class.

. TRBJ1-4 . TRBV11-2 TGTGCCAGCAGCCGGGAACGGGGGGGGCCCAATGAAAAACTGTTTTTT CASSRERGGPNEKLFF
. TRBJ2-1 . TRBV5-1 TGCGCCAGCAGCTCCGGCGCGGGCTACAATGAGCAGTTCTTC CASSSGAGYNEQFF
. TRBJ2-1 TRBD1 TRBV3-1/TRBV3-2 TGTGCCAGCAGCCAAATGATAGGGGGCGTAACCAATGAGCAGTTCTTC CASSQMIGGVTNEQFF
. TRBJ2-7 . TRBV6-5 TGTGCCAGCAGTTACTCGGGGCAGGGTACCTACGAGCAGTACTTC CASSYSGQGTYEQYF
. TRBJ2-1 TRBD1 TRBV24-1 TGTGCCACCAGTGATCTGTCGGACAGGGGCGGCTACAATGAGCAGTTCTTC CATSDLSDRGGYNEQFF
. TRBJ2-2 . TRBV9 TGTGCCAGCAGCGTAGCTGAGACCGGGGAGCTGTTTTTT CASSVAETGELFF
. TRBJ2-3 TRBD2 TRBV6-2/TRBV6-3 TGTGCCAGCAGTTACGGGGTAGCGGGAGGCTACACAGATACGCAGTATTTT CASSYGVAGGYTDTQYF
. TRBJ1-1 . TRBV2 TGTGCCAGCAGGCGGGGGACCACTGAAGCTTTCTTT CASRRGTTEAFF
. TRBJ2-1 . TRBV4-1 TGCGCCAGCAGCCAAGACGGAGGAGGAAGAGGGTATTCCTACAATGAGCAGTTCTTC CASSQDGGGRGYSYNEQFF
. TRBJ1-1 . TRBV13 TGTGCCAGCAGCCATCAGGGGAAGAACACTGAAGCTTTCTTT CASSHQGKNTEAFF
. TRBJ2-5 . TRBV19 TGTGCCAGTAGTAGCCAGAGGAAGGAGACCCAGTACTTC CASSSQRKETQYF
. TRBJ1-1 . TRBV5-5 TGTGCCAGCAGCTTGACAGGGTGGGACACTGAAGCTTTCTTT CASSLTGWDTEAFF
. TRBJ1-5 TRBD1 TRBV24-1 TGTGCCACCAGCGACAGGGATCAGCCCCAGCATTTT CATSDRDQPQHF
. TRBJ2-5 . TRBV11-2 TGTGCCAGCAGCTTAGCCCTGGGACACTCAGAGACCCAGTACTTC CASSLALGHSETQYF
. TRBJ2-3 TRBD2 TRBV5-1 TGCGCCAGCAGCTTGGAGGTAGCGGGGGTCACAGATACGCAGTATTTT CASSLEVAGVTDTQYF
once TRBJ2-2 TRBD2 TRBV28 TGTGCCAGCAGCCCGGGGGGTAGCGGGAGTATGGGCGGGGAGCTGTTTTTT CASSPGGSGSMGGELFF
. TRBJ2-1 . TRBV3-1/TRBV3-2 TGTGCCAGCAGCCAAGATCAGAGGACTATACAGTTCAGGAATGAGCAGTTCTTC CASSQDQRTIQFRNEQFF
. TRBJ1-1 . TRBV30 TGTGCCTGGAGACGACAGATGAACACTGAAGCTTTCTTT CAWRRQMNTEAFF
. TRBJ2-7 TRBD1 TRBV29-1 TGCAGCGTTTGTAGGGACAGGGGTTCCGAGCAGTACTTC CSVCRDRGSEQYF
. TRBJ2-2 . TRBV5-1 TGCGCCAGCAAGGGGACCGGGGAGCTGTTTTTT CASKGTGELFF
once TRBJ2-1 TRBD2 TRBV11-3 TGTGCCAGCAGCGTCTCTAGCGGGAGTTACAATGAGCAGTTCTTC CASSVSSGSYNEQFF
. TRBJ1-4 . TRBV7-6 TGTGCCAGCACCTTACGCTCAGGGTCTTCCCCAACTAATGAAAAACTGTTTTTT CASTLRSGSSPTNEKLFF
. TRBJ1-4 TRBD1 TRBV3-1/TRBV3-2 TGTGCCAGCAGCCAAGCCGGACAGGTTCTTGAAAAACTGTTTTTT CASSQAGQVLEKLFF
. TRBJ2-4 . TRBV5-1 TGCGCCAGCAGCTTGGGCACCCAACTAGCCAAAAACATTCAGTACTTC CASSLGTQLAKNIQYF
. TRBJ1-3 TRBD1 TRBV2 TGTGCCAGCAGGGGTCTGGCCGGGACAGGGGTTTCTGGAAACACCATATATTTT CASRGLAGTGVSGNTIYF
. TRBJ2-7 TRBD2 TRBV7-9 TGTGCCAGCAGTCCATCGCTGGGGGCTAGCGGGAGACCCTACGAGCAGTACTTC CASSPSLGASGRPYEQYF
. TRBJ1-1 . TRBV5-1 TGCGCCAGCAGCTATAATATGGGGAGTACTGAAGCTTTCTTT CASSYNMGSTEAFF
few TRBJ1-6 . TRBV28 TGTGCCAGCAGTTTAGGGGGGGCTGGGAATTCACCCCTCCACTTT CASSLGGAGNSPLHF